This T cell receptor (beta chain) was sequenced for a study of shared T cell receptors in the human thymus. The assay was immunoSEQ multiplex PCR, and TCRdb's table has in-frame clones only and misses some. The sample has approximately 730,000 clones, approximately 85% seen once. The V end was cut by 6 bases, the J end by 10 bases, with 10 bases between. From germline, CDR1 is LNHDA and CDR2 SQIVND (reference sequence). The CDR3 sequence is 12 residues long. These data were also reused for a study on human thymus T cells. As that study records: Resections that were taken during corrective heart surgery supplied the thymus tissue. Across thymic and blood repertoires, the usage of V and J genes appeared to be biased. Among unrelated individuals, related research reported thymic repertoires that overlapped highly.

Input material: thymocytes. The J gene is TRBJ1-6, the V gene TRBV19; a weak D match, TRBD1 (5 bases). The sequence derives from a girl less than two years old with a congenital heart defect. Here the CDR3 reads CASRTGGSPLHF. In nucleotides, the CDR3 is TGTGCCAGTAGGACCGGGGGATCACCCCTCCACTTT.